This TCR beta chain is drawn from a study of vaccination and CD4 T cells after COVID-19 (dated by TCRdb to the early 2020s). Concerning the study at large: Convalescent patients had a positive SARS-CoV-2 result on nasal swab PCR, and of these patients, some 10 had mild disease and one had severe disease. In control cultures, a CEFX viral epitope pool was used as positive control, an HIV-1 Nef peptide pool was used as negative control, or no peptide was added. For stimulating the cultures, overlapping spike peptide pools were used, derived from SARS-CoV-2 as well as from the common cold coronaviruses HCoV-NL63, HCoV-OC43 and HCoV-229E. In under twelve COVID-19 convalescent patients and 4 infection-naive healthy vaccine recipients, researchers compared the spike-specific CD4+ TCR repertoire from before mRNA vaccination with the repertoire from after. For a few convalescent patients, samples were collected at an early post-vaccination timepoint (day 14) as well as at a late post-vaccination timepoint (days 161 to 241). Post-COVID blood samples from convalescent patients were collected a median of roughly 100 days after diagnosis, with a range of 35 to 161 days. Participants received two doses of either the Pfizer-BioNTech BNT162b2 vaccine (n=8) or the Moderna mRNA-1273 vaccine (n=2). Six males and four females were included in the convalescent cohort, with two Hispanic individuals, seven Caucasians, two Asians and one multiracial person represented. The time from the second vaccine dose to post-vaccine blood sampling had a median of around 72 days and ranged from about 14 to 241 days. On the study overall, not on this receptor specifically: In convalescent patients, nearly all vaccine-specific clones (304 of 307) were found to be mono-reactive for SARS-CoV-2 spike rather than cross-reactive with common cold coronaviruses. The median number of SARS-CoV-2-reactive clonotypes rose from 21 after infection to 30 to 45 after vaccination, but the change was not significant. The study included relatively few convalescent patients and did not analyze early timepoints after natural infection. In convalescent patients, a median around 86% of post-vaccine SARS-CoV-2-reactive clones were detected only after vaccination, and vaccine-specific priming was suggested by this finding.

The table lists this clonotype with a few counts. There is no known antigen for this receptor. No clone much larger than this one lies a single base away; base qualities are absent. Via the germline V gene (reference sequence), CDR1 is SEHNR and CDR2 FQNEAQ. CDR3 length: 14 amino acids, cysteine to phenylalanine. Of all the DNA, just the CDR3 is kept, 42 bases in frame from base 1. The germline ends are 9 bases apart after V is trimmed by 4 bases and J by 1 base. The library was produced with PCR. At the Johns Hopkins FTIC core, DNA from the cultured CD4+ T cells underwent TCR sequencing with the Oncomine TCR Beta short-read assay. The QIAamp micro DNA kit was used to extract genomic DNA from the cultured CD4+ T cells. Oncomine TCR Beta libraries from cultured CD4+ T cells were pooled with unique dual indexes and sequenced on an Illumina iSeq 100. The published analysis was carried out like this. Non-productive sequences were filtered out, and CDR3s that did not start with C, did not end with F or W, or were shorter than 7 amino acids were discarded. The MANAFEST web application was used to identify antigen-specific clonotypes by comparing peptide-stimulated wells against reference wells and other culture wells. Positive clones required FDR below 0.05, an odds ratio above 5, and productive frequency above 0.1% in at least two of three replicate wells. A clonotype was classed as cross-reactive if the clonotype showed significant expansion both in SARS-CoV-2 spike wells and in at least one common cold coronavirus spike condition. Using R version 3.6.1, CDR3 homology was evaluated through Levenshtein distances (stringdist) along with unrooted phylogenetic trees (ape). TCRdb reran the public reads through fastp at Q25 and MiXCR, keeping productive beta chains. Every CDR3 protein is listed once, alongside the most common genes and DNA of its rows. These V and J calls derive from TCRdb rather than the authors' analysis. Counted in this sample were about 20,000 distinct CDR3 sequences; roughly two fifths of them appeared once. The biggest ten clones account for just under 30% of the sample.

This specimen's time point label, interpreted: late sampling 161 to 241 days after vaccination in three convalescent patients. The meaning of the sample's treatment or condition label: approximately 9-day PBMC culture with coronavirus spike peptide pools or control peptides (ViraFEST assay). The ViraFEST assay, used in the study, expanded antigen-specific T cells with peptide pools and then identified the expanded clonotypes through TCR sequencing. The convalescent patients' positive SARS-CoV-2 PCR tests were from March to December 2020, which was before the Alpha, Beta and Delta variants emerged in the United States. Each well held two million PBMCs cultured with approximately 9.1 ug/ml peptide pools in IMDM containing 5% human AB serum and 7.5 to 10 IU/ml IL-2. Half of the culture medium was replaced with fresh IL-2-containing medium on days 3 and 7. CD4+ T cells were isolated after roughly nine days of culture through negative selection using the EasySep CD4+ T cell isolation kit. Ficoll-Paque Plus gradient centrifugation was used to isolate PBMCs from whole blood, and the isolated PBMCs were then either used fresh or cryopreserved at -140C. In general, triplicate wells were set up for every culture condition.

The chain is assembled from TRBV7-9 and TRBJ2-3; the D segment cannot be called with confidence. The receptor's source is a human donor who had recovered from COVID-19. Sequencing was performed on CD4+ T cells from blood, cultured in vitro, taken about 7 months after SARS-CoV-2 vaccination. The CDR3 protein is CASSSPWGTDTQYF. DNA sequence: TGTGCCAGCAGCTCCCCCTGGGGCACAGATACGCAGTATTTT.